This paragraph covers one TCR beta chain sequence. Its antigen remains unidentified. A second PCR, run for roughly 7 to 12 cycles, used a sample-barcoded 5' primer plus a J-beta primer mix. Each cDNA was tagged by a template-switch adaptor containing 12 random nucleotides. TCRdb called the 5' RACE reads again in MiXCR, with one record for every CDR3 protein. The sample lists 850,000 to 950,000 distinct CDR3 sequences, around 28% occurring once. This entry comes from a study of blood T cells in healthy people across ages. The study, taken as a whole, reports: A roughly linear fall in TCR beta diversity per million T cells was seen with increasing age. Researchers judged that diversity estimates from one million T cells fell short of true values.

The material sequenced was blood. The receptor was isolated from an elderly woman in good health.

The CDR3 bases are TGTGCCAGCAGCGTAGAGGGAGACTCCTACAATGAGCAGTACTTC. Amino acids: CASSVEGDSYNEQYF. V and J are TRBV9 and TRBJ2-1, with D tentatively TRBD2 (5 bases). The end of the DNA is better explained by TRBJ2-7, so the J call may be wrong. The CDR3 totals 15 residues. Germline-derived CDR1 and CDR2 are SGDLS and YYNGEE.